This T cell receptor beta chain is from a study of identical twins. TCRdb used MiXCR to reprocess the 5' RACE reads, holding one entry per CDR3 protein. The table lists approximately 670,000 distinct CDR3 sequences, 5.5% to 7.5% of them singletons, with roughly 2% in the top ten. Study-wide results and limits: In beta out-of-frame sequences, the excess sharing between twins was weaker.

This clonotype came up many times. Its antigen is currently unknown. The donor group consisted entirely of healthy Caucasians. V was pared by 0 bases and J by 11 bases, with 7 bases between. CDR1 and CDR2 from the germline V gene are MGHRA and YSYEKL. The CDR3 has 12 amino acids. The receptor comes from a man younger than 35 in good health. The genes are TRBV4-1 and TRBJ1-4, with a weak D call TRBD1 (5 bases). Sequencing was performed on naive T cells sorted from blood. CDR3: CASSQEGVKLFF. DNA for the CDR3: TGCGCCAGCAGCCAAGAGGGGGTGAAACTGTTTTTT.